Each of the 24 T cell receptor beta chains below was sequenced from the same sample in a study of blood T cell repertoires in COVID-19. Method: immunoSEQ multiplex PCR; TCRdb's copy keeps in-frame clones and lacks some. The sample consists of about 87,000 clones, 65% to 90% of them appearing once. What was sequenced was peripheral blood. The receptors derive from an elderly woman with active or convalescent COVID-19.

This chain uses TRBV10-3 with TRBJ1-3; D is perhaps TRBD1 (6 bases). CDR1 and CDR2 from the germline V gene are ENHRY and SYGVKD. V was cut by 4 bases and J by 0 bases, with 13 bases left in between. This CDR3 contains 16 residues. The CDR3 region is CAISGVDRNSGNTIYF. The CDR3 DNA follows: TGTGCCATCAGTGGAGTAGACAGGAACTCTGGAAACACCATATATTTT.

J is TRBJ2-1 and V is TRBV11-2; 9 bases are a match to TRBD2. CDR1 and CDR2 from the germline V gene are SGHAT and FQNNGV. This CDR3 comprises 16 residues. V was pared by 3 bases and J by 10 bases, with 13 bases of the junction left unmatched. This CDR3 is CASSFLELAGYGEQFF. CDR3 DNA sequence: TGTGCCAGCAGCTTTCTGGAACTAGCGGGTTACGGGGAGCAGTTCTTC.

This clone was seen once. The chain employs TRBV19 and TRBJ2-6; D unresolved. CDR1 and CDR2 (germline): LNHDA, SQIVND (reference sequence). This CDR3 has 18 amino acids. The ends were cut back, 5 bases at V and 0 bases at J, with 17 bases in the middle. CDR3 residues: CASSQVLIAPSGANVLTF. DNA for the CDR3: TGTGCCAGTAGTCAGGTCCTTATCGCCCCCTCTGGGGCCAACGTCCTGACTTTC.

This chain joins TRBV5-1 and TRBJ2-2; 9 nucleotides agree with TRBD1. V gave up 3 bases and J gave up 4 bases; unmatched junction bases: 7. Germline CDR1 reads SGHRS; CDR2 reads YFSETQ. This CDR3 comprises 16 residues. CDR3 bases: TGCGCCAGCAGCTGGGGACAGGGAGGTAGCACCGGGGAGCTGTTTTTT. This encodes CASSWGQGGSTGELFF. Full variable domain (missing parts from reference TRBV5-1 and TRBJ2-2): KAGVTQTPRYLIKTRGQQVTLSCSPISGHRSVSWYQQTPGQGLQFLFEYFSETQRNKGNFPGRFSGRQFSNSRSEMNVSTLELGDSALYLCASSWGQGGSTGELFFGEGSRLTVL.

This chain joins TRBV4-3 and TRBJ1-1; TRBD1 is a possible D gene (5 bases). V lost 0 bases, J lost 11 bases, and 10 bases lay in between. This CDR3 is 12 amino acids long. Germline CDR1 reads LGHNA; CDR2 reads YSLEER. The CDR3 spells CASSQEGDRAFF. The CDR3, as DNA: TGCGCCAGCAGCCAAGAAGGGGATCGGGCTTTCTTT.

This chain connects TRBV6-6 to TRBJ2-3; no definite D call. CDR1 and CDR2 from the germline V gene are MNHNY and SVGAGI (reference sequence). The CDR3 length is 15 residues. With 5 bases removed from V and 0 bases from J, the gap between germline ends came to 12 bases. The CDR3 bases are TGTGCCAGCAGTACCCCGACGGGTAGCACAGATACGCAGTATTTT. As protein: CASSTPTGSTDTQYF.

This clone was seen more than once but under ten times. This chain links TRBV29-1 with TRBJ1-2; TRBD1 is a possible D gene (5 bases). The CDR3 runs 15 residues. CDR1 SQVTM and CDR2 ANQGSEA come from the germline V gene. V shed 1 base and J shed 6 bases, with 18 bases lying between them. The CDR3 reads CSVEGGVGIIHGYTF. The CDR3 DNA reads as TGCAGCGTTGAAGGGGGGGTAGGGATTATTCATGGCTACACCTTC.

The J gene is TRBJ1-1, the V gene TRBV7-2, with D perhaps TRBD1 (6 bases). V was cut by 4 bases and J by 3 bases, with 9 bases left in between. This CDR3 has 13 residues. Germline V lookup: CDR1 SGHTA, CDR2 FQGNSA. The CDR3 sequence: CASSSQGYTEAFF. The CDR3 DNA reads as TGTGCCAGCAGCTCGCAGGGGTACACTGAAGCTTTCTTT.

The CDR3 sequence is CASRSAGAGDQPQHF. CDR3 DNA sequence: TGTGCCAGTAGGTCGGCAGGGGCGGGCGATCAGCCCCAGCATTTT. The V and J genes are TRBV19 and TRBJ1-5; TRBD1 is a possible D gene (6 bases). Germline CDR1 is LNHDA and CDR2 is SQIVND (reference sequence). V was trimmed by 6 bases and J by 5 bases, leaving 17 bases between them. This CDR3 has 15 residues.

The rearrangement joins TRBV5-3 to TRBJ2-7; 12 nucleotides align to TRBD2. TRBV5-3 is marked as an open reading frame, function uncertain. V lost 2 bases to trimming and J lost 4 bases; unmatched junction nucleotides: 7. CDR3 length equals 16 residues. The CDR3 loop reads CARSFLAGGPRYEQYF. CDR3 coding DNA: TGTGCCAGAAGCTTCCTAGCGGGAGGGCCAAGGTACGAGCAGTACTTC.

The chain employs TRBV30 and TRBJ2-1; the D is unclear. CDR3 size: 14 residues. CDR1 is GTSNPN and CDR2 is SVGIG in the germline V gene (reference sequence). In nucleotides, the CDR3 is TGTGCAGGCGGCGGTACGAGCTCCTACAATGAGCAGTTCTTC. Amino acids: CAGGGTSSYNEQFF.

This chain joins TRBV5-5 and TRBJ1-2; the D gene is possibly TRBD1 (6 bases). The CDR3 contains 15 residues. CDR1 and CDR2 (germline): SGHKS, YYEKEE (reference sequence). With 0 bases removed from V and 4 bases from J, the gap between germline ends came to 13 bases. For the CDR3, the DNA is TGTGCCAGCAGCTTGGGGTCACAGGGTGTCTATGGCTACACCTTC. Translating gives CASSLGSQGVYGYTF.

This chain joins TRBV19 and TRBJ1-2; maybe TRBD1 (5 bases). Germline V gene sequence: CDR1 LNHDA, CDR2 SQIVND (reference sequence). The CDR3 is 14 residues long. Trimming took 5 bases from V and 3 from J, leaving 13 bases between them. The CDR3 coding sequence is TGTGCCAGTAGTTTCCCGGGACTGTACTATGGCTACACCTTC. This translates into CASSFPGLYYGYTF. The entire variable domain, with the rest obtained from reference TRBV19 and TRBJ1-2, is as follows: DGGITQSPKYLFRKEGQNVTLSCEQNLNHDAMYWYRQDPGQGLRLIYYSQIVNDFQKGDIAEGYSVSREKKESFPLTVTSAQKNPTAFYLCASSFPGLYYGYTFGSGTRLTVV.

The chain recombines TRBV19 with TRBJ2-2; tentatively, D is TRBD1 (5 bases). Per germline, CDR1 LNHDA and CDR2 SQIVND (reference sequence). Trimming cost V 5 bases and J 1 base, with 17 bases left between them. This CDR3 is 17 amino acids long. The CDR3, as DNA: TGTGCCAGTAGTCGAAGACAGAGCGCCCTGAACACCGGGGAGCTGTTTTTT. Translating it yields CASSRRQSALNTGELFF.

This chain uses TRBV7-3 with TRBJ2-4, with 14 bases aligning to TRBD2. Trimming at V came to 3 bases and at J to 9 bases, leaving 1 base not matched to a gene. Germline CDR1 SGHTA, CDR2 FQGTGA. The CDR3 is 14 residues long. The CDR3 DNA follows: TGTGCCAGCAGCTTTGGGACTAGCGGGGGCATTCAGTACTTC. Its protein product is CASSFGTSGGIQYF.

The chain uses TRBV23-1 and TRBJ1-1, with 7 positions matching TRBD1. TRBV23-1 is flagged as an ORF with uncertain function. The CDR3 extends over 13 amino acids. The V and J ends lost 7 bases and 0 bases, in that order; junction bases with no gene match: 2. The CDR3 DNA sequence: TGCGCCAGCAACGACAGGGTGAACACTGAAGCTTTCTTT. Translation gives CASNDRVNTEAFF.

This clone was observed many times. One junction end does not reproduce the germline sequence, and a read error may be involved. The rearrangement uses TRBV5-1 and TRBJ1-2; D is uncertain. There are 14 residues in the CDR3. The germline CDR1 and CDR2 sequences are SGHRS and YFSETQ. In DNA, the CDR3 is TGCGCCAGCAGCTCCGGAGAGGGCGGCCCGAGGAGGGCCTTC. Amino acids: CASSSGEGGPRRAF.

This clone was seen more than once but under ten times. The chain couples TRBV5-4 to TRBJ2-2, with D maybe TRBD2 (6 bases). CDR1 and CDR2 from the germline V gene are SGHNT and YYREEE (reference sequence). Trimming left V 0 bases short and J 1 base short, with 10 bases between. The CDR3 is 16 residues long. CDR3 coding DNA: TGTGCCAGCAGCTTGGCGCGGGACGGGAACACCGGGGAGCTGTTTTTT. It translates to CASSLARDGNTGELFF. The full variable domain, its missing parts supplied by reference TRBV5-4 and TRBJ2-2, is ETGVTQSPTHLIKTRGQQVTLRCSSQSGHNTVSWYQQALGQGPQFIFQYYREEENGRGNFPPRFSGLQFPNYSSELNVNALELDDSALYLCASSLARDGNTGELFFGEGSRLTVL.

The J gene is TRBJ2-7, the V gene TRBV7-2, with D perhaps matching TRBD2 (5 bases). The CDR3 runs 16 residues. Looked up from germline, CDR1 is SGHTA and CDR2 is FQGNSA. Trimming took 1 base from V and 3 from J, leaving 16 bases between them. The CDR3 DNA sequence: TGTGCCAGCAGCTTAGGGGCGCGCGGGCGAGGCTACGAGCAGTACTTC. Translating it yields CASSLGARGRGYEQYF. Combining the CDR3 with reference TRBV7-2 and TRBJ2-7 gives the whole variable domain GAGVSQSPSNKVTEKGKDVELRCDPISGHTALYWYRQSLGQGLEFLIYFQGNSAPDKSGLPSDRFSAERTGGSVSTLTIQRTQQEDSAVYLCASSLGARGRGYEQYFGPGTRLTVT.

The V and J genes are TRBV19 and TRBJ1-3; 7 nucleotides match TRBD1. The CDR3 has 19 residues. The germline gives CDR1 LNHDA, CDR2 SQIVND (reference sequence). Trimming took 3 bases from V and 1 from J; bases not matched to a gene: 15. In DNA form, the CDR3 reads TGTGCCAGTAGTATCCCTAGAGGACAGGCCCGAGGATCTGGAAACACCATATATTTT. It encodes CASSIPRGQARGSGNTIYF.

This chain links TRBV2 with TRBJ1-2; D ambiguous. Trimming took 11 bases from V and 6 from J, leaving 16 bases between them. The CDR3 runs to 12 residues. Germline CDR1 SNHLY, CDR2 FYNNEI. The CDR3 protein is CAYSRSGNGYTF. In nucleotides, the CDR3 is TGTGCCTACTCACGTTCGGGGAATGGCTACACCTTC.

This clone has only a few counts. The rearrangement links TRBV5-6 to TRBJ1-2; D not resolved. CDR3 length: 13 residues. V was shortened by 2 bases and J by 6 bases, with 11 bases between the two germline ends. The germline V gene encodes CDR1 SGHDT and CDR2 YYEEEE. Here the CDR3 DNA reads TGTGCCAGCAGCTTATCCGGTATCCATGGCTACACCTTC. Translated: CASSLSGIHGYTF.

The gene calls are TRBV3-1 (or the pseudogene TRBV3-2) and TRBJ1-1; no reliable D call. The CDR3 covers 15 residues. V was pared by 3 bases and J by 8 bases, with 19 bases between. The germline gives CDR1 LGHDT, CDR2 YNNKEL (reference sequence). CDR3: CASSQPNLFAGEAFF. CDR3 nucleotide sequence: TGTGCCAGCAGCCAGCCCAACCTCTTCGCGGGGGAAGCTTTCTTT.

This clone was recorded once. The genes are TRBV11-3 and TRBJ2-1; 9 nucleotides match TRBD2. V lost 2 bases to trimming and J lost 0 bases; unmatched junction nucleotides: 5. This CDR3 has 17 amino acids. Germline CDR1 is SGHNT and CDR2 is YENEEA. The CDR3 is CASSLYGGGGSYNEQFF. CDR3 sequence (DNA): TGTGCCAGCAGCTTATACGGCGGGGGGGGCTCCTACAATGAGCAGTTCTTC.